A single sample gave rise to the 17 T cell receptor beta chains below, sequenced in a study of T cell repertoires in cytomegalovirus infection. These receptors lack a known antigen. MiXCR, run by TCRdb on the reads, gives a single entry per CDR3 protein. The table shows roughly 920,000 distinct CDR3 sequences, with around 32% occurring only once. The specimen comprised cultured CD8+ T cells from PBMCs, sampled from culture after CMV antigen stimulation. The receptors stem from a human donor in good health (CMV status not recorded). Some clones in this sample may be carry-over from other donors' samples.

This clonotype was detected only a few times. V usage is TRBV5-1 and J usage is TRBJ1-2; possible D gene TRBD1, 6 bases. In germline, CDR1 is SGHRS, CDR2 YFSETQ. Trimming took off 7 bases at V and 6 bases at J, with 22 bases between the two ends. The CDR3 has 15 residues. CDR3 sequence reads: CASYQGSNLGDGYTF. The CDR3 nucleotides read TGCGCCAGCTATCAGGGGTCTAACCTCGGAGATGGCTACACCTTC.

This chain connects TRBV27 to TRBJ1-5; D is perhaps TRBD1 (6 bases). The CDR3 runs to 14 residues. Trimming shortened V by 2 bases and J by 7 bases, and 12 bases separated the two germline ends. Germline CDR1 is MNHEY and CDR2 is SMNVEV (reference sequence). This CDR3 is CASSLGGPGQPQHF. The DNA for the CDR3 is TGTGCCAGCAGTTTAGGGGGGCCAGGGCAGCCCCAGCATTTT.

This clonotype was counted a few times. This chain links TRBV6-6 with TRBJ2-1; 9 positions agree with TRBD2. This CDR3 has 16 residues. Germline trimming cut 0 bases from V and 4 bases from J; bases unmatched to any gene: 4. Germline V gene sequence: CDR1 MNHNY, CDR2 SVGAGI (reference sequence). For the CDR3, the DNA is TGTGCCAGCAGTTACTCGGGCGGGGGGGGATACAATGAGCAGTTCTTC. This sequence encodes CASSYSGGGGYNEQFF.

A single count supports this clonotype. This chain links TRBV6-6 with TRBJ2-2; no reliable D call. The CDR3 length is 13 residues. CDR1 is MNHNY and CDR2 is SVGAGI in the germline V gene (reference sequence). V lost 7 bases, J lost 4 bases, and 10 bases lay in between. CDR3: CASTSRSTGELFF. The CDR3 nucleotides read TGTGCCAGCACTTCCCGTAGCACCGGGGAGCTGTTTTTT.

This rearrangement joins TRBV28 to TRBJ1-1; D not certain. The CDR3 extends over 15 amino acids. V lost 5 bases, J lost 1 base, and 14 bases lay in between. Germline CDR1 is MDHEN and CDR2 is SYDVKM. DNA of the CDR3: TGTGCCAGCAGTAACCACATGGATAGGAACACTGAAGCTTTCTTT. Protein: CASSNHMDRNTEAFF.

The chain carries TRBV7-8 and TRBJ2-7; a weak D match, TRBD2 (5 bases). The CDR3 loop spans 14 amino acids. V shed 4 bases and J shed 3 bases, with 13 bases lying between them. Germline V gene lookup returns CDR1 SGHVS and CDR2 FQNEAQ. CDR3 sequence (DNA): TGTGCCAGCAGCTCGGGAAATGCCATCTACGAGCAGTACTTC. It translates to CASSSGNAIYEQYF.

This clonotype turned up a few times. The chain is built from TRBV9 and TRBJ1-4; D remains ambiguous. The CDR3 consists of 13 residues. Germline V gives CDR1 SGDLS, CDR2 YYNGEE. Trimming took 0 bases from V and 6 from J, leaving 6 bases between them. CDR3 DNA sequence: TGTGCCAGCAGCGTAGGGGATGATGAAAAACTGTTTTTT. It yields the protein CASSVGDDEKLFF.

V is TRBV4-1 and J is TRBJ2-7; D is ambiguous. CDR3 size: 13 residues. CDR1 is MGHRA, CDR2 YSYEKL, per germline. Trimming pared 1 base from V and 2 bases from J, leaving 6 bases between. The CDR3 nucleotides are TGCGCCAGCAGCCAAGTACAGACCTACGAGCAGTACTTC. Translating gives CASSQVQTYEQYF.

This clonotype came up many times. At one boundary the junction diverges from the germline segment, which might be a read error. The V gene is TRBV7-6, the J gene TRBJ2-3, with a weak D call TRBD2 (7 bases). The CDR3 contains 14 residues. In germline, CDR1 is SGHVS, CDR2 FNYEAQ. This CDR3 is CASSLGGAPDTQYF. In DNA form, the CDR3 reads TGTGCTAGCAGCTTAGGGGGGGCTCCAGATACGCAGTATTTT.

The chain carries TRBV19 and TRBJ1-1; a possible D gene is TRBD1 (5 bases). V was trimmed by 7 bases and J by 6 bases, leaving 18 bases between them. CDR3 length equals 14 residues. CDR1 is LNHDA and CDR2 is SQIVND in the germline V gene (reference sequence). The CDR3 DNA reads as TGTGCCAGTAACGCTCCGGGGGGGGGGGCTGAAGCTTTCTTT. This translates into CASNAPGGGAEAFF.

At least ten counts were recorded for this clonotype. The CDR3 sequence: CASSLDGTRNQPQHF. For the CDR3, the DNA is TGTGCCAGCAGCTTAGACGGGACGAGGAATCAGCCCCAGCATTTT. J is TRBJ1-5 and V is TRBV7-2; D is perhaps TRBD1 (5 bases). The CDR3 extends over 15 amino acids. Looked up from germline, CDR1 is SGHTA and CDR2 is FQGNSA. The V end was cut by 1 base, the J end by 4 bases, with 11 bases between.

The table lists this clonotype with a few counts. A junction boundary mismatches the germline segment, possibly from a read error. The chain is built from TRBV7-9 and TRBJ2-5; D is uncertain. This CDR3 has 15 residues. Germline-derived CDR1 and CDR2 are SEHNR and FQNEAQ (reference sequence). The chain's CDR3 is CASSLGTTTIETQYF. CDR3 DNA: TGTGCCAGCAGTTTAGGAACCACCACAATAGAGACCCAGTACTTC.

This clonotype was counted ten times or more. V is TRBV7-2 and J is TRBJ2-7; TRBD1 agrees at 7 bases. CDR3 length: 14 amino acids. Germline values: CDR1 SGHTA, CDR2 FQGNSA. V lost 4 bases to trimming and J lost 1 base; unmatched junction nucleotides: 4. The CDR3 reads CASSSGQISYEQYV. Written as DNA, the CDR3 is TGTGCCAGCAGCTCGGGACAGATTTCCTACGAGCAGTACGTC.

The chain recombines TRBV6-2 or TRBV6-3 with TRBJ2-7, with 9 bases aligning to TRBD1. CDR3 length: 15 amino acids. V was clipped by 7 bases and J by 2 bases; unmatched bases: 9. Germline-derived CDR1 and CDR2 are MNHEY and SVGEGT. In nucleotides, the CDR3 is TGTGCCAGCAACACCCCGGGACAGGGTACCTACGAGCAGTACGTC. Translated, it gives CASNTPGQGTYEQYV.

V gene TRBV28 combines with J gene TRBJ2-3, with 10 bases lining up with TRBD2. This CDR3 is 17 amino acids long. V lost 5 bases to trimming and J lost 2 bases; unmatched junction nucleotides: 10. CDR1 MDHEN and CDR2 SYDVKM come from the germline V gene. The CDR3 sequence: CASSNIAGGLNTDTQYF. In DNA, the CDR3 is TGTGCCAGCAGTAACATAGCGGGGGGCCTCAACACAGATACGCAGTATTTT.

V gene TRBV10-3 combines with J gene TRBJ2-1; 14 positions match TRBD2. The CDR3 consists of 16 residues. The germline V gene has CDR1 ENHRY and CDR2 SYGVKD. Trimming at V came to 6 bases and at J to 2 bases, leaving 3 bases not matched to a gene. In DNA, the CDR3 is TGTGCCATCAGGCCGGGACTAGCGGGGGCCTACAATGAGCAGTTCTTC. This sequence encodes CAIRPGLAGAYNEQFF.

The chain's CDR3 is CASSLSVHEQYF. In DNA form, the CDR3 reads TGTGCCAGCAGCTTATCGGTCCACGAGCAGTACTTC. The chain joins TRBV7-9 to TRBJ2-7, with D unresolved. Germline V gene sequence: CDR1 SEHNR, CDR2 FQNEAQ (reference sequence). The CDR3 length is 12 residues. V was pared by 2 bases and J by 5 bases, with 7 bases between.